This T cell receptor (beta chain) was sequenced in a study of response to subunit inactivated influenza vaccine. V lost 4 bases and J lost 14, with 15 bases in between. This CDR3 is built from 13 residues. Germline V lookup: CDR1 MNHEY, CDR2 SMNVEV (reference sequence). TCRdb itself ran the RT-PCR reads through MiXCR, one entry per CDR3 protein. The data show roughly 570,000 distinct CDR3 sequences, 11% to 15% seen once. The sample here was PBMCs from blood, taken about 13 days after vaccination. V and J are TRBV27 and TRBJ1-6, with D unclear. The receptor comes from a man aged 45 to 65 who received an inactivated influenza vaccine. The CDR3 spells CASSSPHPSALHF. For the CDR3, the DNA is TGTGCCAGCAGTTCCCCCCATCCTTCGGCCCTCCACTTT.